The clone carrying this T cell receptor beta chain showed up many times. Its antigen is still unknown. This entry is derived from a study of T cells after yellow fever vaccination. In the study overall: Where fractions had low cell numbers, libraries were prepared from them with the SMART-Seq v4 Ultra Low Input RNA kit. Findings and limits, study-wide: Subsequent to the booster, the majority of primary-vaccination clones reappeared (96% CD4, more than 70% CD8).

CDR1 and CDR2 (germline): KGHSH, LQKENI. The CDR3 has 13 amino acids. V shed 3 bases and J 8 bases; nucleotides not matched to a gene: 3. TCRdb re-called the 5' RACE reads with MiXCR, one entry per CDR3 protein. The sample lists about 130,000 distinct CDR3 sequences, under 8.5% occurring once. The source was CD4+ T cells sorted from PBMCs, collected roughly 10 days after the first yellow fever vaccination. V usage is TRBV18 and J usage is TRBJ2-1; TRBD2 matches at 8 bases. This clonotype was obtained from a man aged 18 to 35 who received the YFV17D yellow fever vaccine. This chain's CDR3 is CASSPYGGDEQFF. In DNA, the CDR3 is TGTGCCAGCTCACCCTACGGGGGGGATGAGCAGTTCTTC.